These T cell receptor beta chains were read from a single sample in a study of radiation and T cells in renal cell carcinoma. Repertoires were generated with immunoSEQ multiplex PCR, while TCRdb's copy carries only in-frame clones and drops some. Here the sample spans around 94,000 clones, around 81% being singletons. Sequences were derived from blood, sampled from a patient whose treatment included radiotherapy and nephrectomy. All receptors come from a man over 45 with renal cell carcinoma. Both conserved end residues are part of each CDR3. D genes are given only for firm matches. Clone size is shown for a subset of rows, as once, few, many or a class of expanded clone.

CDR3	DNA	D	V	size	length	J
CASSARQGSREQYF	TGTGCCAGCTCCGCCCGACAGGGCTCTAGGGAGCAGTACTTC	TRBD1	TRBV18	NA	14	TRBJ2-7
CASSFRGPGYEQYF	TGTGCCAGCAGTTTTCGGGGCCCTGGCTACGAGCAGTACTTC	NA	TRBV27	NA	14	TRBJ2-7
CASSRWGAYNEQFF	TGTGCCAGCAGTCGCTGGGGGGCTTACAATGAGCAGTTCTTC	NA	TRBV5-5	few	14	TRBJ2-1
CSVVDRKAEAFF	TGCAGCGTGGTAGACAGAAAAGCTGAAGCTTTCTTT	NA	TRBV29-1	few	12	TRBJ1-1
CASSKFPGHLRGYTF	TGTGCCAGCAGTAAGTTCCCTGGACACCTTAGGGGCTACACCTTC	NA	TRBV27	NA	15	TRBJ1-2
CASSLRSAEAFF	TGTGCCAGCTCTTTGAGGAGCGCTGAAGCTTTCTTT	NA	TRBV2	NA	12	TRBJ1-1
CAWKLPYEQYF	TGTGCCTGGAAGTTGCCCTACGAGCAGTACTTC	NA	TRBV30	NA	11	TRBJ2-7
CSVAGQPSRETQYF	TGCAGCGTCGCCGGACAGCCATCCCGAGAGACCCAGTACTTC	NA	TRBV29-1	NA	14	TRBJ2-5
CASSFTGFREKLFF	TGTGCCAGCAGTTTTACAGGGTTTAGGGAAAAACTGTTTTTT	NA	TRBV27	NA	14	TRBJ1-4
CASSLRGQGANTIYF	TGCGCCAGCAGCTTGCGCGGACAGGGGGCGAACACCATATATTTT	TRBD1	TRBV5-1	once	15	TRBJ1-3
CASSKRDTSYEQYF	TGTGCCAGTAGTAAGAGGGACACTTCCTACGAGCAGTACTTC	NA	TRBV19	NA	14	TRBJ2-7
CASSADRGHSGNTIYF	TGTGCCAGCAGTGCGGACAGGGGACACTCTGGAAACACCATATATTTT	TRBD1	TRBV6-1	once	16	TRBJ1-3
CASRTQGADYYGYTF	TGTGCCAGTAGAACACAGGGGGCGGACTACTATGGCTACACCTTC	TRBD1	TRBV19	NA	15	TRBJ1-2
CASSLDPSGGNEQFF	TGCGCCAGCAGCTTGGATCCTAGCGGGGGGAATGAGCAGTTCTTC	TRBD2	TRBV5-1	NA	15	TRBJ2-1
CASCLTGANVLTF	TGCGCCAGTTGTTTGACTGGGGCCAACGTCCTGACTTTC	NA	TRBV5-1	NA	13	TRBJ2-6
CASKGAGELFF	TGTGCCAGCAAGGGTGCCGGGGAGCTGTTTTTT	NA	TRBV7-3	NA	11	TRBJ2-2
CASSSQGARYNEQFF	TGTGCCAGCAGCTCACAGGGGGCAAGGTACAATGAGCAGTTCTTC	TRBD1	TRBV7-3	NA	15	TRBJ2-1
CASSSGQGMINTEAFF	TGTGCCAGTAGCTCCGGACAGGGGATGATCAACACTGAAGCTTTCTTT	TRBD1	TRBV19	NA	16	TRBJ1-1
CASSKGGTGGQETQYF	TGTGCCAGTAGCAAAGGCGGGACAGGGGGCCAAGAGACCCAGTACTTC	TRBD1	TRBV19	NA	16	TRBJ2-5
CASSLEPYANYGYTF	TGTGCCAGCAGCTTGGAACCATACGCTAACTATGGCTACACCTTC	NA	TRBV5-5	many	15	TRBJ1-2
CASSLGATGRVDSPLHF	TGTGCCAGCAGCTTAGGAGCGACAGGGCGGGTGGATTCACCCCTCCACTTT	TRBD1	TRBV7-9	NA	17	TRBJ1-6
CASSPRQGGGTEAFF	TGTGCCAGCAGCCCCCGACAGGGAGGAGGCACTGAAGCTTTCTTT	TRBD1	TRBV5-4	NA	15	TRBJ1-1
CASSFLVGSTDTQYF	TGTGCCAGCAGCTTCTTAGTTGGGAGCACAGATACGCAGTATTTT	NA	TRBV5-6	NA	15	TRBJ2-3
CASSVGRTGEEKLFF	TGTGCCAGCAGCGTGGGTAGGACAGGGGAAGAAAAACTGTTTTTT	TRBD1	TRBV9	once	15	TRBJ1-4
CASSQETGMLHEQYF	TGCGCCAGCAGCCAAGAGACAGGGATGCTGCACGAGCAGTACTTC	TRBD1	TRBV4-1	NA	15	TRBJ2-7
CAICGGGNSPLHF	TGTGCCATCTGTGGCGGGGGGAATTCACCCCTCCACTTT	NA	TRBV10-3	NA	13	TRBJ1-6
CASSQQQGVVYEQYF	TGCGCCAGCAGCCAACAGCAGGGTGTAGTGTACGAGCAGTACTTC	NA	TRBV4-3	NA	15	TRBJ2-7
CASSEQNAGVQPQHF	TGTGCCAGCAGTGAACAAAATGCTGGGGTACAGCCCCAGCATTTT	NA	TRBV2	NA	15	TRBJ1-5
CASSEETGTVGSGANVLTF	TGTGCCAGCAGTGAAGAGACCGGGACAGTCGGCTCTGGGGCCAACGTCCTGACTTTC	TRBD1	TRBV6-1	NA	19	TRBJ2-6
CASSLTREETQYF	TGTGCCAGCAGCCTCACTAGGGAAGAGACCCAGTACTTC	NA	TRBV7-3	NA	13	TRBJ2-5
CASSQDSTGELFF	TGTGCCAGCAGCCAAGACAGCACCGGGGAGCTGTTTTTT	NA	TRBV4-2	NA	13	TRBJ2-2
CASSLATLAKNIQYF	TGTGCCAGCAGCTTAGCAACCTTAGCCAAAAACATTCAGTACTTC	NA	TRBV7-9	once	15	TRBJ2-4
CATSRGDIFYNEQFF	TGTGCCACCAGCAGAGGAGACATATTCTACAATGAGCAGTTCTTC	NA	TRBV15	once	15	TRBJ2-1
CASSLQAGTGYGYTF	TGTGCCAGCAGCCTTCAGGCAGGGACGGGCTATGGCTACACCTTC	NA	TRBV16	NA	15	TRBJ1-2